The T cell receptor beta chain described here comes from a study of persistence of HIV-infected CD4 T cells. In the study overall: A median of 8 years of suppressive ART preceded sampling.

Study-wide results and caveats: Compared with CD3/CD28-stimulated cells, CMV- and Gag-responding cells showed lower TCRbeta richness.

This was the immunoSEQ version 4 assay in survey mode. The repertoire was sequenced with immunoSEQ multiplex PCR; TCRdb's copy has only in-frame clones and lacks some. The sample contains tens of thousands of clones, just under 75% of which appear only once. An overlapping HIV-1 Gag peptide pool stimulated these cells at about 1 ug/peptide/mL. CD40L-negative CD69-negative CD45RO-high memory CD4+ T cells were sorted as populations depleted of antigen-responding cells. This clone was observed once. The antigen remains unidentified. The sequence derives from an adult man with HIV who was CMV-seropositive. This sample comprised CD4+ T cells sorted from PBMCs after roughly 18-hour stimulation, obtained from a patient who received antiretroviral therapy.

In nucleotides, the CDR3 is TGTGCCAGTTACCAGGAGGACAATTGGGTGAGGCATTTT. Its translation is CASYQEDNWVRHF. This sequence joins TRBV28 and TRBJ1-5; tentatively, D is TRBD1 (5 bases). V dropped 9 bases and J dropped 15 bases, with 24 bases sitting between them. The CDR3 is 13 residues long. Germline CDR1 is MDHEN and CDR2 is SYDVKM.